The 19 T cell receptor beta chains in this list originate from one sample, sequenced in a study of T-cell memory formation after mild COVID-19. Using its own MiXCR run on the 5' RACE reads, TCRdb lists one record per CDR3 protein. This table has a few hundred thousand distinct CDR3 sequences, 8% to 11% appearing once. Sequenced sample: PBMCs or a T cell subset sorted from them (not recorded which). The receptor set was obtained from a man younger than 35 who had mild COVID-19 (a few samples of this study predate the infection). Cell type and time point are not known.

This clonotype was seen a few times. This chain links TRBV29-1 with TRBJ2-5, with D possibly being TRBD1 (5 bases). The CDR3 has 12 amino acids. Germline V lookup: CDR1 SQVTM, CDR2 ANQGSEA. The ends were cut back, 1 base at V and 8 bases at J, with 11 bases in the middle. CDR3 in DNA: TGCAGCGTTGAAGGGGCAGGGAATACCCAGTACTTC. Protein: CSVEGAGNTQYF.

This chain joins TRBV20-1 and TRBJ2-3; no definite D call. Trimming took 3 bases from V and 0 from J, leaving 13 bases between them. This CDR3 spans 15 amino acids. Germline loops: CDR1 DFQATT, CDR2 SNEGSKA (reference sequence). The CDR3 sequence: CSASWVRVSTDTQYF. In nucleotides, the CDR3 is TGCAGTGCTAGCTGGGTTCGCGTAAGCACAGATACGCAGTATTTT.

Only a few counts were recorded for this clonotype. In DNA, the CDR3 is TGCAGCGTTGAAGCGGCACAGGCTAACACTGAAGCTTTCTTT. It translates to CSVEAAQANTEAFF. The V and J genes are TRBV29-1 and TRBJ1-1; D perhaps matches TRBD1 (5 bases). V was clipped by 1 base and J by 2 bases, with 11 bases between them. The CDR3 spans 14 residues. Germline CDR1 reads SQVTM; CDR2 reads ANQGSEA.

This clonotype was picked up a small number of times. This chain connects TRBV6-5 to TRBJ1-6; perhaps TRBD1 as D (6 bases). The germline CDR1 and CDR2 sequences are MNHEY and SVGAGI. V lost 8 bases and J lost 8, with 16 bases in between. CDR3 size: 14 residues. The chain's CDR3 is CASDYGRTDSPLHF. Written as DNA, the CDR3 is TGTGCCAGCGACTATGGCAGGACAGATTCACCCCTCCACTTT.

This clonotype was picked up a small number of times. The chain couples TRBV6-5 to TRBJ2-7; tentatively, D is TRBD2 (7 bases). CDR3 length: 14 residues. V lost 6 bases, J lost 5 bases, and 17 bases lay in between. Germline assignment: CDR1 MNHEY and CDR2 SVGAGI. CDR3 nucleotide sequence: TGTGCCAGCAGATCCTCGGGGGGCGAGGACGAGCAGTACGTC. As protein: CASRSSGGEDEQYV.

This chain joins TRBV20-1 and TRBJ2-1, with 11 bases that match TRBD1. V trimming: 5 bases; J trimming: 14 bases; junction bases outside the gene matches: 5. This CDR3 has 11 amino acids. Per germline, CDR1 DFQATT and CDR2 SNEGSKA (reference sequence). This CDR3 is CSALDRGREFF. Written as DNA, the CDR3 is TGCAGTGCTTTGGACAGGGGGCGGGAGTTCTTC.

This clonotype has a handful of counts. CDR3 coding DNA: TGCGCCAGCAGCGCCAGGGGGGACACTGAAGCTTTCTTT. Translating gives CASSARGDTEAFF. This sequence joins TRBV5-1 and TRBJ1-1; 7 nucleotides match TRBD1. Germline CDR1 and CDR2: SGHRS and YFSETQ. This CDR3 is 13 amino acids long. Trimming took 4 bases from V and 3 from J; bases not matched to a gene: 3.

This clonotype was detected only once. This chain joins TRBV25-1 and TRBJ1-1, with D tentatively TRBD1 (5 bases). V lost 2 bases and J lost 7, with 14 bases in between. CDR3 size: 14 residues. Germline V gene lookup returns CDR1 MGHDK and CDR2 SYGVNS. In nucleotides, the CDR3 is TGTGCCAGCAGTGAACGGGCAGGGTGGGGTGAAGCTTTCTTT. It translates to CASSERAGWGEAFF.

This clonotype was recorded many times. V and J are TRBV28 and TRBJ1-1; D is ambiguous. The CDR3 extends over 15 amino acids. Trimming cost V 4 bases and J 1 base, with 13 bases left between them. Germline V gene lookup returns CDR1 MDHEN and CDR2 SYDVKM. The CDR3 spells CASSSSGRANTEAFF. DNA of the CDR3: TGTGCCAGCAGTTCCTCAGGTAGGGCGAACACTGAAGCTTTCTTT. The variable domain in full, completed from reference TRBV28 and TRBJ1-1, reads DVKVTQSSRYLVKRTGEKVFLECVQDMDHENMFWYRQDPGLGLRLIYFSYDVKMKEKGDIPEGYSVSREKKERFSLILESASTNQTSMYLCASSSSGRANTEAFFGQGTRLTVV.

The rearrangement joins TRBV4-1 to TRBJ2-7; TRBD1 aligns across 7 bases. Germline-derived CDR1 and CDR2 are MGHRA and YSYEKL. The junction had 4 bases not matched to a gene; V was cut back by 2 bases and J by 3 bases. The CDR3 has 14 amino acids. CDR3 region: CASSQRQGNYEQYF. CDR3 bases: TGCGCCAGCAGCCAAAGACAGGGAAACTACGAGCAGTACTTC.

In its sample, this clonotype was seen many times. The chain carries TRBV24-1 and TRBJ2-6; D not resolved. This CDR3 contains 14 residues. Trimming pared 6 bases from V and 4 bases from J, leaving 9 bases between. Germline V lookup: CDR1 KGHDR, CDR2 SFDVKD. CDR3 sequence: CATSNRAGANVLTF. The CDR3 nucleotides read TGTGCCACCAGTAATAGAGCCGGGGCCAACGTCCTGACTTTC.

V and J are TRBV20-1 and TRBJ1-3; a possible D gene is TRBD1 (6 bases). CDR1 and CDR2 (germline): DFQATT, SNEGSKA (reference sequence). V lost 5 bases and J lost 0, with 11 bases in between. This CDR3 region has 14 residues. The CDR3 DNA sequence: TGCAGTGCTGTTACAGGGAGCTCTGGAAACACCATATATTTT. Residues: CSAVTGSSGNTIYF.

V usage is TRBV20-1 and J usage is TRBJ2-1; D possibly corresponds to TRBD2 (7 bases). Looked up from germline, CDR1 is DFQATT and CDR2 is SNEGSKA (reference sequence). The V and J ends lost 8 bases and 4 bases respectively, with 18 bases between them. The CDR3 has 14 residues. The CDR3 protein is CSLGGGASYNEQFF. The CDR3 DNA sequence: TGCAGTCTAGGTGGGGGGGCCTCGTACAATGAGCAGTTCTTC.

This clonotype was found a few times. The rearrangement uses TRBV6-5 and TRBJ2-5; 8 bases map to TRBD1. Trimming cost V 6 bases and J 2 bases; bases outside gene matches: 8. CDR1 and CDR2 from the germline V gene are MNHEY and SVGAGI. This CDR3 is 15 amino acids long. CDR3 DNA sequence: TGTGCCAGCAGATCCGGCGGACAGGGTCAAGAGACCCAGTACTTC. This codes for CASRSGGQGQETQYF.

The V call is TRBV29-1, the J call TRBJ2-3, with 8 positions matching TRBD1. Trimming cost V 6 bases and J 2 bases; bases outside gene matches: 10. This CDR3 is 15 amino acids long. The germline V gene has CDR1 SQVTM and CDR2 ANQGSEA. CDR3 in amino acids: CSVGGQVDPTDTQYF. CDR3 coding DNA: TGCAGCGTGGGGGGACAGGTTGATCCCACAGATACGCAGTATTTT.

The chain is built from TRBV6-2 or TRBV6-3 and TRBJ2-1; TRBD2 agrees at 13 bases. The CDR3 covers 18 residues. Unmatched junction bases numbered 15, after V lost 3 bases and J lost 10 bases. Germline values: CDR1 MNHEY, CDR2 SVGEGT. CDR3 loop: CASSYPAGVPGLAGEQFF. In DNA form, the CDR3 reads TGTGCCAGCAGTTATCCTGCGGGAGTACCGGGACTAGCGGGAGAGCAGTTCTTC.

This clonotype was counted many times. V and J are TRBV4-2 and TRBJ2-5, with 8 bases that match TRBD2. The CDR3 is made up of 14 amino acids. CDR1 is LGHNA and CDR2 is YNFKEQ in the germline V gene. Trimming at V came to 0 bases and at J to 5 bases, leaving 2 bases not matched to a gene. The CDR3 sequence is CASSQDRGGETQYF. In nucleotides, the CDR3 is TGTGCCAGCAGCCAAGATCGGGGGGGCGAGACCCAGTACTTC.

The V gene is TRBV4-1, the J gene TRBJ2-2; 10 nucleotides align to TRBD2. This CDR3 contains 16 residues. V gave up 1 base and J gave up 3 bases; unmatched junction bases: 2. Germline V gene data show CDR1 as MGHRA and CDR2 as YSYEKL. CDR3 nucleotides: TGCGCCAGCAGCCAAGTAGGACTAGCGGACACCGGGGAGCTGTTTTTT. Translated: CASSQVGLADTGELFF.

This sequence joins TRBV10-3 and TRBJ2-7, with TRBD1 as a possible D gene (5 bases). The V end lost 5 bases, the J end lost 0 bases, and 8 bases lay between the germline ends. The germline gives CDR1 ENHRY, CDR2 SYGVKD. This CDR3 comprises 13 residues. As DNA, the CDR3 is TGTGCCATCAGTTACAGGTTCTCCTACGAGCAGTACTTC. It specifies CAISYRFSYEQYF.